Following are 2 T cell receptor beta chains from one sample sequenced in a study of T cells after yellow fever vaccination. TCRdb itself ran the 5' RACE reads through MiXCR, one entry per CDR3 protein. The sample includes about 150,000 distinct CDR3 sequences, less than 8.5% of them seen just once. The sample consisted of CD4+ T cells sorted from PBMCs, taken 10 days after the yellow fever booster vaccination. The source is a man aged 25-45 years who received the YFV17D yellow fever vaccine.

This clonotype was seen at least ten times. The V call is TRBV5-1, the J call TRBJ2-3; 7 nucleotides agree with TRBD2. Germline-derived CDR1 and CDR2 are SGHRS and YFSETQ. After removal of 4 bases from V and 2 bases from J, the junction contained 13 bases not matched to a gene. The CDR3 length is 17 residues. CDR3 protein: CASSAGTTSTDTDTQYF. CDR3 DNA: TGCGCCAGCAGCGCTGGGACTACGTCAACGGACACAGATACGCAGTATTTT.

The chain has TRBV5-6 and TRBJ2-5, with 7 bases lining up with TRBD2. Germline CDR1 reads SGHDT; CDR2 reads YYEEEE. Trimming at V came to 0 bases and at J to 2 bases, leaving 4 bases not matched to a gene. This CDR3 is 15 amino acids long. The CDR3 DNA reads TGTGCCAGCAGCTTGGATCCGGGGGGTCAAGAGACCCAGTACTTC. This gives the protein CASSLDPGGQETQYF.